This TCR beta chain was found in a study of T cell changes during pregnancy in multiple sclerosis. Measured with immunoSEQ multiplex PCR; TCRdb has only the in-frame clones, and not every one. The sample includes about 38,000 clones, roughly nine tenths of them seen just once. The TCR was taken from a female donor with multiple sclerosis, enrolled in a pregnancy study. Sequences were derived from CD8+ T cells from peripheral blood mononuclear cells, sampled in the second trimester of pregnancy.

The CDR3 loop reads CAWSREGTYEQYF. In DNA, the CDR3 is TGTGCCTGGAGCCGGGAGGGGACTTACGAGCAGTACTTC. The rearrangement links TRBV30 to TRBJ2-7; 8 bases are shared with TRBD2. J gave up 4 bases and V 3 bases, and 5 bases lay outside the gene matches. Germline CDR1 GTSNPN, CDR2 SVGIG (reference sequence). CDR3 length: 13 residues.